This T cell receptor beta chain derives from a study of cytomegalovirus exposure and HLA in healthy donors. The CDR3 totals 14 residues. The trim removed 4 bases at V and 8 bases at J, leaving 9 bases unmatched. CDR1 and CDR2 from the germline V gene are SGHNT and YYREEE (reference sequence). General study findings and limits: In vitro checks showed that a few CMV-associated chains really do target CMV antigens. A reported reduction in N-insertions relative to the roughly 670-donor mean was seen in an Asian-associated ancestry cluster in a later analysis. As immune exposure information, only CMV serostatus was available.

As for this clone: The antigen remains undetermined.

The PCR contained 60 Vbeta and 13 Jbeta primers. Libraries were prepared by immunoSEQ multiplex PCR; TCRdb keeps only in-frame clonotypes and omits some of them. This sample yields about 130,000 clones, of which 75% to 90% are seen a single time; about 6.7% belongs to the top ten. The chain combines TRBV5-4 with TRBJ2-1, with 7 bases aligning to TRBD1. This TCR derives from a woman in her 30s in good health and CMV-seropositive. Input material: PBMCs. The CDR3 region is CASSVRQGKDEQFF. In DNA, the CDR3 is TGTGCCAGCAGCGTTCGACAGGGTAAGGATGAGCAGTTCTTC. The variable domain in full, completed from reference TRBV5-4 and TRBJ2-1, reads ETGVTQSPTHLIKTRGQQVTLRCSSQSGHNTVSWYQQALGQGPQFIFQYYREEENGRGNFPPRFSGLQFPNYSSELNVNALELDDSALYLCASSVRQGKDEQFFGPGTRLTVL.